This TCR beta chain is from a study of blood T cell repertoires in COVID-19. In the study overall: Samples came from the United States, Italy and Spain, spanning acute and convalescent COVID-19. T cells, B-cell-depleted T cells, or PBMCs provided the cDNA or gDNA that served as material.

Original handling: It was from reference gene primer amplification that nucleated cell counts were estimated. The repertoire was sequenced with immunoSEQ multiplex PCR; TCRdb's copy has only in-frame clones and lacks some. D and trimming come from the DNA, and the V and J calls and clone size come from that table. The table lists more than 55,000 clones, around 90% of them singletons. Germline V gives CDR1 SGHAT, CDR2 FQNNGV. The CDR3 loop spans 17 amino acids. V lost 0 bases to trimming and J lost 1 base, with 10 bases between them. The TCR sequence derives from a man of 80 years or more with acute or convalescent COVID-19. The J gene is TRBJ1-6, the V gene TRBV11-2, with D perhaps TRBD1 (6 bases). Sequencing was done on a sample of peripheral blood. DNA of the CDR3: TGTGCCAGCAGCTTAGACCACAGGGTTTCCTATAATTCACCCCTCCACTTT. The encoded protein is CASSLDHRVSYNSPLHF.